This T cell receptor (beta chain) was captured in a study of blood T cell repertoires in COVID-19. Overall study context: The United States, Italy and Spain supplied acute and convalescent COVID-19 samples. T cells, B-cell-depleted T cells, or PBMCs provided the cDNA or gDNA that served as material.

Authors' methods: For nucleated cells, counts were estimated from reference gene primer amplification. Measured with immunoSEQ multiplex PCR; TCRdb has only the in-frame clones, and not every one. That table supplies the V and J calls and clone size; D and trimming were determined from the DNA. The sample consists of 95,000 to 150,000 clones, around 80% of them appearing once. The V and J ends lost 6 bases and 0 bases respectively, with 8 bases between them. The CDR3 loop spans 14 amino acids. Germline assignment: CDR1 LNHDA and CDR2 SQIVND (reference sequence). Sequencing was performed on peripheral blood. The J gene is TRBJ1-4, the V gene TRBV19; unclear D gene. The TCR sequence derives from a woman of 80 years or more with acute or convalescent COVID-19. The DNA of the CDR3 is TGTGCCAGTAGAGATCTAGCAACTAATGAAAAACTGTTTTTT. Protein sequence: CASRDLATNEKLFF.